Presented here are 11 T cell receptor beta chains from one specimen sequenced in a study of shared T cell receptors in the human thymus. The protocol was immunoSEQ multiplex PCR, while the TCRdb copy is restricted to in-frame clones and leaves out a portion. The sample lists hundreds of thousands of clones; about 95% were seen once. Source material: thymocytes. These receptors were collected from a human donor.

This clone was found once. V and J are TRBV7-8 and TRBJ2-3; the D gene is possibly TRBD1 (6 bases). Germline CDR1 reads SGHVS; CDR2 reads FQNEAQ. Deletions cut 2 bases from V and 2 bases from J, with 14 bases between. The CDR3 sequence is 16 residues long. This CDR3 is CASSLQGHFNTDTQYF. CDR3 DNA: TGTGCCAGCAGCTTACAGGGACACTTCAACACAGATACGCAGTATTTT.

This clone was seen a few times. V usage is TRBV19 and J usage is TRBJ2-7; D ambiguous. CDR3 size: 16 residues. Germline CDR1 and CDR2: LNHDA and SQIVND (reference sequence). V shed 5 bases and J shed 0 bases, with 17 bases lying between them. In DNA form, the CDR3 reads TGTGCCAGTAGTTCGAGAGTAGACCGGAGCTCCTACGAGCAGTACTTC. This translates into CASSSRVDRSSYEQYF.

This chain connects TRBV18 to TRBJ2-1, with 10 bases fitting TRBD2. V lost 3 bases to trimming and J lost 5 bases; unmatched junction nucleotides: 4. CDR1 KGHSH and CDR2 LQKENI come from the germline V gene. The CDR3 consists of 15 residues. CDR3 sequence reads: CASSPTSGPHNEQFF. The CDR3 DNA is TGTGCCAGCTCACCGACTAGCGGGCCGCACAATGAGCAGTTCTTC.

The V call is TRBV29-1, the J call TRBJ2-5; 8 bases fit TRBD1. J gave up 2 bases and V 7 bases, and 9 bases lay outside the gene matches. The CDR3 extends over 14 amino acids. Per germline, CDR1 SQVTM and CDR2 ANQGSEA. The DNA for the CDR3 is TGCAGCGGAACCGGGACAGGACATCAAGAGACCCAGTACTTC. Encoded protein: CSGTGTGHQETQYF.

CDR3 region: CASSYPGLAGGWSYNEQFF. For the CDR3, the DNA is TGTGCCAGCAGCTATCCGGGACTAGCGGGAGGGTGGTCCTACAATGAGCAGTTCTTC. V gene TRBV7-2 combines with J gene TRBJ2-1; 16 bases are shared with TRBD2. This CDR3 is built from 19 residues. Per the germline V gene, CDR1 is SGHTA and CDR2 is FQGNSA. J gave up 1 base and V 4 bases, and 7 bases lay outside the gene matches.

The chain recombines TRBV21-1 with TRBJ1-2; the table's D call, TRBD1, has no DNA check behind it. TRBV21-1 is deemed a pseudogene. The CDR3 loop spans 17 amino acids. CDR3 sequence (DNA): TGTGCCAGCAGCAAAACGGGACAGGAAGCAGAAGTCTATGGCTACACCTTC. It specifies CASSKTGQEAEVYGYTF.

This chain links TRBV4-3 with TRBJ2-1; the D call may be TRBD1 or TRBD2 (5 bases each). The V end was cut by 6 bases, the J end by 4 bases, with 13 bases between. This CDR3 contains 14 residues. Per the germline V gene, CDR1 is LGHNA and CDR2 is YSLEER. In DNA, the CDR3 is TGCGCCAGCAGTCCCCAGGGACCTTACAATGAGCAGTTCTTC. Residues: CASSPQGPYNEQFF.

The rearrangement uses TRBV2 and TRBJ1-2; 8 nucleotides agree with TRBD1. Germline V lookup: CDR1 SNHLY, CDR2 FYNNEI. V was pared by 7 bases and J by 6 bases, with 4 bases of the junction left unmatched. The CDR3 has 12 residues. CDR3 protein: CASTGGWHGYTF. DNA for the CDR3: TGTGCCAGCACAGGGGGCTGGCATGGCTACACCTTC.

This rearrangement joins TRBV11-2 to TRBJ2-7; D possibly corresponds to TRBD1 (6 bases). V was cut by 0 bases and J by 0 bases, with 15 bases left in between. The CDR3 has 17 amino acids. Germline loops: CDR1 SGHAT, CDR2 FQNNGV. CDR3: CASSLEPRDTHSYEQYF. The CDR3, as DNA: TGTGCCAGCAGCTTAGAGCCACGGGACACCCACTCCTACGAGCAGTACTTC.

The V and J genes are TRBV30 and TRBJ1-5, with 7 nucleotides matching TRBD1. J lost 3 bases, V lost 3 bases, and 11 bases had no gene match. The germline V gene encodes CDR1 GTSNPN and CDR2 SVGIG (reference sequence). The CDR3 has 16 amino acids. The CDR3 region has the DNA TGTGCCTGGAGGGGAAATCAGGGGGTCTCCAATCAGCCCCAGCATTTT. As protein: CAWRGNQGVSNQPQHF.

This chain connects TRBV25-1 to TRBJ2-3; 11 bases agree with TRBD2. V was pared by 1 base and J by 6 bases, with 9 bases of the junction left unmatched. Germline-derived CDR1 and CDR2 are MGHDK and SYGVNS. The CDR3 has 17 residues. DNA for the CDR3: TGTGCCAGCAGTGAATTTGGGATAGCGGGAGGGGGGGATACGCAGTATTTT. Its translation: CASSEFGIAGGGDTQYF.